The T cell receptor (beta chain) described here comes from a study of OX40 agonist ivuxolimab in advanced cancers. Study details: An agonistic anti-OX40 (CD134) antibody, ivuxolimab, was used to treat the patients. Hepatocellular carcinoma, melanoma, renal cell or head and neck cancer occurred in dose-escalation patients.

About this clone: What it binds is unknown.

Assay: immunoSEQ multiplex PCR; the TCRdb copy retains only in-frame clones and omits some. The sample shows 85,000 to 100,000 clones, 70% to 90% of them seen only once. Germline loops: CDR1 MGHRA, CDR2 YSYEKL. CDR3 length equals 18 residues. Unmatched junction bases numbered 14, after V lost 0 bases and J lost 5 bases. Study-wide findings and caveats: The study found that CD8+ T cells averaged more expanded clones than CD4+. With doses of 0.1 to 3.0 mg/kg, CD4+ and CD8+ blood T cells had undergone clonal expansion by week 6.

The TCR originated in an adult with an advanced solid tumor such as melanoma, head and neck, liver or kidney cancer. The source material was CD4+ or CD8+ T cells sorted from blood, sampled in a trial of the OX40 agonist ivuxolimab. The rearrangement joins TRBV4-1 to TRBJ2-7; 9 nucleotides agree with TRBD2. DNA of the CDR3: TGCGCCAGCAGCCAAGACGCCGGTTGGCGGGAGGGCAAAGACGAGCAGTACTTC. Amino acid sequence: CASSQDAGWREGKDEQYF.